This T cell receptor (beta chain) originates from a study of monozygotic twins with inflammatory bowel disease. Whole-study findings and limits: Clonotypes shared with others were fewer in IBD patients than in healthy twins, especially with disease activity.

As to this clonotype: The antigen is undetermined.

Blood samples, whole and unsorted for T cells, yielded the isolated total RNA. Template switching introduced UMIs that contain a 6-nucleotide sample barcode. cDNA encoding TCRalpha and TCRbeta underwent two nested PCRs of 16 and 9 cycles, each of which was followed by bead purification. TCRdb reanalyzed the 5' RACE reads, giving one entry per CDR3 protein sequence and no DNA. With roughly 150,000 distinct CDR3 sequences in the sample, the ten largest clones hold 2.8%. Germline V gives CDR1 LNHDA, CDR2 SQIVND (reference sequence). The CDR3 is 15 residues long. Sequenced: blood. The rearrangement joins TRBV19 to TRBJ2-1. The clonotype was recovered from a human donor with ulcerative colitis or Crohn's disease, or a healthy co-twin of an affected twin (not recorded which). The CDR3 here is CASSKSGRSYNEQFF.